The T cell receptor (beta chain) under discussion was sequenced for a study of blood T cell repertoires in COVID-19. The CDR3 runs 14 residues. With V trimmed by 3 bases and J by 6 bases, 1 base remained unmatched. The germline V gene encodes CDR1 SGHTA and CDR2 FQGNSA. Assignment of participants to cohorts was predicated upon participant-reported clinical history. TCRdb's copy holds only in-frame clones and misses some; the assay was immunoSEQ multiplex PCR. The sample holds about 210,000 clones; 81% are singletons and the top ten take around 8.9%. The sequenced sample consisted of PBMCs or T cells enriched from blood (not recorded which). The J gene is TRBJ1-6, the V gene TRBV7-2; 8 bases map to TRBD1. The receptor's source is a woman aged 45-65 years with acute COVID-19. CDR3 DNA: TGTGCCAGCAGCTTGGACAGGGTTAATTCACCCCTCCACTTT. Amino acids: CASSLDRVNSPLHF.